The 9 T cell receptor beta chains below were found in one sample sequenced in a study of cytomegalovirus exposure and HLA in healthy donors. The PCR had 60 Vbeta and 13 Jbeta primers. Measured with immunoSEQ multiplex PCR; TCRdb has only the in-frame clones, and not every one. The sample yields about 130,000 clones, less than 80% seen once. The sequencing input was PBMCs. The receptors originated from a man aged 50 to 60 in good health and CMV-seronegative.

J is TRBJ1-1 and V is TRBV5-5; D not resolved. The V end was cut by 4 bases, the J end by 4 bases, with 20 bases between. The CDR3 contains 16 residues. CDR1 is SGHKS, CDR2 YYEKEE, per germline (reference sequence). The CDR3 nucleotides read TGTGCCAGCAGCATTGTTGGTGCGGGGAAGAGCACTGAAGCTTTCTTT. This sequence encodes CASSIVGAGKSTEAFF.

The chain links TRBV4-1 to TRBJ2-5, with a possible D match to TRBD1 (6 bases). This CDR3 region has 16 residues. The germline gives CDR1 MGHRA, CDR2 YSYEKL. Deletions cut 0 bases from V and 2 bases from J, with 13 bases between. CDR3 in amino acids: CASSQDGAGAQETQYF. CDR3 DNA sequence: TGCGCCAGCAGCCAAGATGGGGCAGGGGCTCAAGAGACCCAGTACTTC.

The V gene is TRBV7-9, the J gene TRBJ1-4; D is perhaps TRBD1 (6 bases). Looked up from germline, CDR1 is SEHNR and CDR2 is FQNEAQ (reference sequence). The ends were cut back, 6 bases at V and 4 bases at J, with 9 bases in the middle. The CDR3 consists of 13 residues. For the CDR3, the DNA is TGTGCCAGCAGTCGACAGGATAATGAAAAACTGTTTTTT. Encoded protein: CASSRQDNEKLFF.

CDR3 DNA: TGTGCCAGCAGCTCAGTTAGCACAGATACGCAGTATTTT. Its protein product is CASSSVSTDTQYF. The chain recombines TRBV5-4 with TRBJ2-3; D gene ambiguous. There are 13 residues in the CDR3. Germline V gene sequence: CDR1 SGHNT, CDR2 YYREEE (reference sequence). With 3 bases removed from V and 0 bases from J, the gap between germline ends came to 5 bases. The variable domain in full, completed from reference TRBV5-4 and TRBJ2-3, reads ETGVTQSPTHLIKTRGQQVTLRCSSQSGHNTVSWYQQALGQGPQFIFQYYREEENGRGNFPPRFSGLQFPNYSSELNVNALELDDSALYLCASSSVSTDTQYFGPGTRLTVL.

The chain is built from TRBV7-9 and TRBJ2-7; 7 bases match TRBD1. The CDR3 has 14 amino acids. From germline, CDR1 is SEHNR and CDR2 FQNEAQ (reference sequence). V lost 5 bases, J lost 3 bases, and 7 bases stayed unmatched. CDR3 DNA: TGTGCCAGCAGCCGAGGACAGGCCCACTACGAGCAGTACTTC. Residues: CASSRGQAHYEQYF.

This chain uses TRBV28 with TRBJ2-2, with D possibly being TRBD2 (7 bases). The V end lost 8 bases, the J end lost 7 bases, and 17 bases lay between the germline ends. This CDR3 is built from 14 residues. Germline assignment: CDR1 MDHEN and CDR2 SYDVKM. The CDR3 coding sequence is TGTGCCAGCCGGAGGGGGGGGCTGGACGGGGAGCTGTTTTTT. This sequence encodes CASRRGGLDGELFF.

The sample holds a few counts of this clone. V gene TRBV7-9 combines with J gene TRBJ1-2; D not resolved. Trimming pared 0 bases from V and 8 bases from J, leaving 7 bases between. This CDR3 spans 12 amino acids. Per the germline V gene, CDR1 is SEHNR and CDR2 is FQNEAQ (reference sequence). CDR3 sequence: CASSLANGGYTF. The CDR3 DNA sequence: TGTGCCAGCAGCTTAGCCAATGGCGGCTACACCTTC.

In its sample, this clone was seen a few times. This rearrangement joins TRBV4-1 to TRBJ2-1; 8 bases map to TRBD1. CDR1 is MGHRA, CDR2 YSYEKL, per germline. With V trimmed by 0 bases and J by 9 bases, 1 base remained unmatched. This CDR3 is 13 amino acids long. Here the CDR3 DNA reads TGCGCCAGCAGCCAAGAGGACAGGGCTGAGCAGTTCTTC. Protein sequence: CASSQEDRAEQFF.

This clone was observed a handful of times. This sequence joins TRBV2 and TRBJ2-5; 10 nucleotides line up with TRBD2. The V gene end was trimmed by 4 bases and the J gene end by 5 bases; junction bases not matched to a gene: 4. Germline CDR1 and CDR2: SNHLY and FYNNEI. This CDR3 has 14 residues. DNA of the CDR3: TGTGCCAGCAGTGCAGGGACTAGCGTGGAGACCCAGTACTTC. Its protein product is CASSAGTSVETQYF.